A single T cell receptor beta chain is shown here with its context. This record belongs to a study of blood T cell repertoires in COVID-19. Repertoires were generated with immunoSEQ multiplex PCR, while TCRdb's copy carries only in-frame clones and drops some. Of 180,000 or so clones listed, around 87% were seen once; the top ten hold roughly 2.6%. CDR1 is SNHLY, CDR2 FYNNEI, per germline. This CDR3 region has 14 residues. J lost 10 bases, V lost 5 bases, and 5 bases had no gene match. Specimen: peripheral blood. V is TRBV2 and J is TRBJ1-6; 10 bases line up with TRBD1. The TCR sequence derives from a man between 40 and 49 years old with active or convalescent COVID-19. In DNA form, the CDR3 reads TGTGCCAGCAGTCGGGACAGGGGTTTCTCACCCCTCCACTTT. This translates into CASSRDRGFSPLHF.